These 22 T cell receptor beta chains were all obtained from the same sample, sequenced in a study of blood T cell repertoires in COVID-19. TCRdb keeps only in-frame clones here, not all; method: immunoSEQ multiplex PCR. The sample has some 240,000 clones; 70% to 85% are singletons. Material: peripheral blood. The receptors come from a woman aged 40 to 49 who had recovered from COVID-19.

The chain links TRBV28 to TRBJ2-7, with TRBD2 matching 10 bases. Trimming cost V 2 bases and J 2 bases; bases outside gene matches: 3. The CDR3 sequence is 15 residues long. Germline V gene lookup returns CDR1 MDHEN and CDR2 SYDVKM. CDR3 in amino acids: CASSLPSGGTYEQYF. In DNA form, the CDR3 reads TGTGCCAGCAGTTTACCTAGCGGGGGAACCTACGAGCAGTACTTC.

The chain employs TRBV9 and TRBJ2-3, with a weak D call TRBD2 (6 bases). The CDR3 totals 16 residues. With 0 bases removed from V and 1 base from J, the gap between germline ends came to 12 bases. Germline CDR1 and CDR2: SGDLS and YYNGEE. The CDR3, as DNA: TGTGCCAGCAGCGTAGTGGGGGAGCGGGGCACAGATACGCAGTATTTT. Encoded protein: CASSVVGERGTDTQYF.

The chain joins TRBV5-1 to TRBJ2-2; no firm D call. This CDR3 has 13 residues. V lost 6 bases, J lost 0 bases, and 6 bases lay in between. The germline V gene encodes CDR1 SGHRS and CDR2 YFSETQ. CDR3 sequence reads: CASTRTNTGELFF. The DNA of the CDR3 is TGCGCCAGCACCAGGACGAACACCGGGGAGCTGTTTTTT.

This clone was recorded only once. V gene TRBV5-3 combines with J gene TRBJ2-4, with D possibly matching TRBD1 (6 bases). TRBV5-3 is noted as an ORF with a role that remains uncertain. This CDR3 spans 14 amino acids. V was cut by 4 bases and J by 4 bases, with 12 bases left in between. The CDR3 protein is CARSQTGRKNIQYF. CDR3 bases: TGTGCCAGAAGCCAAACAGGGAGAAAAAACATTCAGTACTTC.

The gene calls are TRBV11-2 and TRBJ2-5; D is perhaps TRBD2 (6 bases). CDR3 length equals 20 residues. Germline CDR1 reads SGHAT; CDR2 reads FQNNGV. V lost 0 bases, J lost 1 base, and 24 bases lay in between. The CDR3 DNA reads as TGTGCCAGCAGCTTAGATAGCAGTTATTCGGGGGTCGGGTCCCAAGAGACCCAGTACTTC. The encoded protein is CASSLDSSYSGVGSQETQYF.

The chain links TRBV5-1 to TRBJ2-5; D is perhaps TRBD1 (6 bases). The CDR3 contains 15 residues. Trimming removed 4 bases from V and 4 bases from J, with 17 bases in between. Germline V CDR1 and CDR2: SGHRS, YFSETQ. The CDR3 bases are TGCGCCAGCAGCCCGCGACAGGCTACAAGAGAGACCCAGTACTTC. Amino acid sequence: CASSPRQATRETQYF.

The CDR3 protein is CASSPQAYEQYF. CDR3 bases: TGTGCCAGCAGCCCCCAGGCCTACGAGCAGTACTTC. This chain connects TRBV14 to TRBJ2-7; no definite D call. V dropped 4 bases and J dropped 2 bases, with 6 bases sitting between them. CDR1 is SGHDN, CDR2 FVKESK, per germline. The CDR3 covers 12 residues.

This clone was counted between two and nine times. The V call is TRBV2, the J call TRBJ2-7; weak D call: TRBD2 (6 bases). Trimming took 3 bases from V and 3 from J, leaving 15 bases between them. Germline V lookup: CDR1 SNHLY, CDR2 FYNNEI. The CDR3 contains 15 residues. The CDR3 is CASSEGLALVYEQYF. The CDR3 bases are TGTGCCAGCAGTGAGGGGCTAGCGTTGGTCTACGAGCAGTACTTC.

The table lists this clone with a few counts. The gene calls are TRBV4-3 and TRBJ2-3; 8 bases align to TRBD2. The V gene's germline CDR1 is LGHNA and CDR2 YSLEER. The V gene end was trimmed by 4 bases and the J gene end by 2 bases; junction bases not matched to a gene: 5. This CDR3 spans 15 amino acids. The CDR3 DNA reads TGCGCCAGCAGCCCTACTAGCGGCAACACAGATACGCAGTATTTT. Encoded protein: CASSPTSGNTDTQYF.

This clone was recorded once. The chain links TRBV7-2 to TRBJ2-1, with 12 bases that match TRBD2. The CDR3 is 18 amino acids. Germline CDR1 reads SGHTA; CDR2 reads FQGNSA. J was trimmed by 4 bases and V by 2 bases; bases with no gene match: 9. This chain's CDR3 is CASSLNSLAGGQYNEQFF. In DNA, the CDR3 is TGTGCCAGCAGCTTAAACTCGCTAGCGGGGGGGCAGTACAATGAGCAGTTCTTC.

V is TRBV18 and J is TRBJ1-5; no firm D call. In germline, CDR1 is KGHSH, CDR2 LQKENI. Trimming removed 3 bases from V and 5 bases from J, with 5 bases in between. The CDR3 length is 12 residues. CDR3 protein: CASSPPDQPQHF. In nucleotides, the CDR3 is TGTGCCAGCTCACCTCCTGATCAGCCCCAGCATTTT.

The V gene is TRBV5-1, the J gene TRBJ2-2; 8 bases map to TRBD1. This CDR3 is built from 15 residues. Germline CDR1 reads SGHRS; CDR2 reads YFSETQ. The ends lost 1 base at V and 8 bases at J; junction bases unmatched: 7. DNA of the CDR3: TGCGCCAGCAGCTTGTCCCGGACAGGGCAGGGGGAGCTGTTTTTT. Translating gives CASSLSRTGQGELFF.

This chain links TRBV7-9 with TRBJ2-1; 15 bases fit TRBD2. The CDR3 is 17 residues long. V trimming: 4 bases; J trimming: 3 bases; junction bases outside the gene matches: 4. The germline gives CDR1 SEHNR, CDR2 FQNEAQ (reference sequence). The CDR3 DNA reads TGTGCCAGCAGCTCGGGACTAGCGGGGGGTATCTACAATGAGCAGTTCTTC. Amino acid sequence: CASSSGLAGGIYNEQFF.

CDR3 in DNA: TGCGCCAGCAGCAACGGACTAGCCTACAATGAGCAGTTCTTC. Amino acid sequence: CASSNGLAYNEQFF. The chain couples TRBV5-1 to TRBJ2-1; 7 bases line up with TRBD2. This CDR3 region has 14 residues. Trimming cost V 4 bases and J 2 bases; bases outside gene matches: 3. CDR1 is SGHRS and CDR2 is YFSETQ in the germline V gene. The whole variable domain, remainder taken from reference TRBV5-1 and TRBJ2-1, is KAGVTQTPRYLIKTRGQQVTLSCSPISGHRSVSWYQQTPGQGLQFLFEYFSETQRNKGNFPGRFSGRQFSNSRSEMNVSTLELGDSALYLCASSNGLAYNEQFFGPGTRLTVL.

The gene calls are TRBV19 and TRBJ1-2; 9 positions agree with TRBD1. Germline lookup yields CDR1 LNHDA and CDR2 SQIVND (reference sequence). This CDR3 contains 14 residues. J lost 10 bases, V lost 4 bases, and 10 bases had no gene match. CDR3 loop: CASSTNRDRADYTF. In DNA, the CDR3 is TGTGCCAGTAGTACGAACCGGGACAGGGCCGACTACACCTTC.

With respect to this clone: The sample carries other DNA sequences with the same CDR3. The J gene is TRBJ1-2, the V gene TRBV6-5; 9 bases match TRBD1. The V and J ends lost 6 bases and 5 bases, in that order; junction bases with no gene match: 4. The CDR3 extends over 13 amino acids. Germline lookup yields CDR1 MNHEY and CDR2 SVGAGI. The CDR3, as DNA: TGTGCCAGCAGACGACAGGGGGGGTATGGCTACACCTTC. Amino acids: CASRRQGGYGYTF.

The rearrangement uses TRBV5-1 and TRBJ2-7, with 8 bases identical to TRBD1. The CDR3 totals 14 residues. Germline lookup yields CDR1 SGHRS and CDR2 YFSETQ. After removal of 6 bases from V and 4 bases from J, the junction contained 9 bases not matched to a gene. This chain's CDR3 is CASKGQALPYEQYF. The CDR3 bases are TGCGCCAGCAAGGGACAGGCATTACCTTACGAGCAGTACTTC. The whole variable domain, filled in from reference TRBV5-1 and TRBJ2-7, reads KAGVTQTPRYLIKTRGQQVTLSCSPISGHRSVSWYQQTPGQGLQFLFEYFSETQRNKGNFPGRFSGRQFSNSRSEMNVSTLELGDSALYLCASKGQALPYEQYFGPGTRLTVT.

V and J are TRBV19 and TRBJ2-5; unclear D gene. V lost 5 bases and J lost 2, with 9 bases in between. Germline CDR1 LNHDA, CDR2 SQIVND (reference sequence). The CDR3 runs 13 residues. The chain's CDR3 is CASSPPVQETQYF. CDR3 in DNA: TGTGCCAGTAGTCCTCCGGTACAAGAGACCCAGTACTTC.

The chain uses TRBV2 and TRBJ2-3; no firm D call. The CDR3 has 12 amino acids. The V end was cut by 1 base, the J end by 5 bases, with 4 bases between. From germline, CDR1 is SNHLY and CDR2 FYNNEI. The DNA for the CDR3 is TGTGCCAGCAGTGAAGAACTAGATACGCAGTATTTT. Residues: CASSEELDTQYF. The variable domain in full, with the rest retrieved from reference TRBV2 and TRBJ2-3, is EPEVTQTPSHQVTQMGQEVILRCVPISNHLYFYWYRQILGQKVEFLVSFYNNEISEKSEIFDDQFSVERPDGSNFTLKIRSTKLEDSAMYFCASSEELDTQYFGPGTRLTVL.

CDR3 in DNA: TGTGCCAGCAGCCTTAATGAAAAACTGTTTTTT. It codes for CASSLNEKLFF. The V call is TRBV5-5, the J call TRBJ1-4; D unresolved. This CDR3 region has 11 residues. Germline CDR1 and CDR2: SGHKS and YYEKEE (reference sequence). V dropped 4 bases and J dropped 4 bases, with 2 bases sitting between them.

This chain joins TRBV12-3 or TRBV12-4 and TRBJ2-5; the D is unclear. The CDR3 has 13 residues. Trimming stripped 2 bases from V and 0 bases from J, with 4 bases between. For the CDR3, the DNA is TGTGCCAGCAGTTTACACAACCAAGAGACCCAGTACTTC. Amino acid sequence: CASSLHNQETQYF.

The chain combines TRBV28 with TRBJ1-2; D not resolved. CDR1 is MDHEN, CDR2 SYDVKM, per germline. Trimming cost V 8 bases and J 0 bases, with 13 bases left between them. CDR3 length: 14 residues. CDR3: CASGSFYPNYGYTF. The CDR3 nucleotides read TGTGCCAGCGGCTCCTTTTACCCTAACTATGGCTACACCTTC.